Listed below are T cell receptor beta chains from one sample, sequenced in a study of beta chain features in type 1 diabetes. The repertoire was sequenced with immunoSEQ multiplex PCR; TCRdb's copy has only in-frame clones and lacks some. The repertoire holds roughly 500,000 clones, with about an eighth as singletons. Input material: naive CD4+ T cells from blood. Source of these receptors: a young woman in good health. CDR3s leave out the opening cysteine and the closing phenylalanine or tryptophan.

cdr3_length,v_call,j_call,cdr3_aa
13,TRBV19,TRBJ1-5,ASIPFGSSNQPQH
12,TRBV9,TRBJ2-7,ASSALAGSYEQY
13,TRBV10-3,TRBJ1-2,AISARGDPSDGYT
12,TRBV7-6,TRBJ2-1,ASSTRLADNEQF
14,TRBV30,TRBJ1-2,AWSDAQGFDLRGYT
9,TRBV30,TRBJ2-1,AWSRVPLQF
14,TRBV2,TRBJ2-3,ASSGRDSVFTDTQY
13,TRBV27,TRBJ2-2,ASTQGSFVAGELF
15,TRBV4-1,TRBJ2-3,ASSQAGTGGSTDTQY
14,TRBV7-8,TRBJ2-7,ASSLVWSTKAYEQY
10,TRBV7-9,TRBJ2-1,AWLPGHNEQF
11,TRBV10-3,TRBJ2-7,AISESQVYEQY
11,TRBV29-1,TRBJ2-7,SVEGQGIYEQY
10,TRBV9,TRBJ1-1,ASSRDRGEAF